This T cell receptor beta chain was documented in a study of T-cell memory formation after mild COVID-19. Study results and caveats: Among contracting clones, CD4+ were mainly CM/EM and CD8+ enriched in EMRA.

TCRdb fed the 5' RACE reads into MiXCR, producing one record per CDR3 protein. Of around 340,000 distinct CDR3 sequences in the sample, about 13% were seen once. This clonotype was seen a few times. The antigen is undetermined. Germline CDR1 reads MNHEY; CDR2 reads SVGEGT. This CDR3 comprises 15 residues. Between the trimmed V and J ends, which lost 5 bases and 0 bases, there was a span of 8 bases. The clonotype was recovered from a man between 18 and 29 years old who had mild COVID-19 (a few samples of this study predate the infection). Cell type and time point are not known. The sample taken for sequencing was PBMCs or a T cell subset sorted from them (not recorded which). The chain uses TRBV6-2 or TRBV6-3 and TRBJ1-6; no clear D. CDR3 nucleotide sequence: TGTGCCAGCAGTCGCGGTGCCTCCTATAATTCACCCCTCCACTTT. Amino acids: CASSRGASYNSPLHF.